This T cell receptor (beta chain) derives from a study of T cells in Graves' hyperthyroidism and ophthalmopathy. Study-wide results and caveats: Researchers found most expanded thyroid clonotypes above 0.001 in blood as well.

This clonotype was picked up a small number of times. Its antigen is currently unknown. RNA transcripts provided the source from which TCR beta CDR3 regions were amplified. HTBI primers were the set used in a first-round RT-PCR of the TCR CDR3. Via MiXCR, TCRdb re-called the multiplex PCR reads, giving one row per CDR3 protein. The table includes about 640,000 distinct CDR3 sequences, approximately 14% detected once. V gave up 2 bases and J gave up 14 bases, with 15 bases separating them. Germline lookup yields CDR1 SGHNT and CDR2 YENEEA. This CDR3 is 12 amino acids long. A Clinical Activity Score of at least 3, a NOSPECS grade of at least 4 and a duration under 3 months were recorded in the ophthalmopathy patients. A patient was excluded if there was uncontrolled infection, other autoimmune disease, pregnancy or lactation.

Input material: blood. This clonotype originated in a woman aged 50 to 65 with Graves' ophthalmopathy. V and J are TRBV11-3 and TRBJ2-5; possibly TRBD1 for D (5 bases). CDR3 in amino acids: CASSLSYSGLYF. The CDR3 coding sequence is TGTGCCAGCAGCTTATCTTATTCAGGGTTATACTTC.